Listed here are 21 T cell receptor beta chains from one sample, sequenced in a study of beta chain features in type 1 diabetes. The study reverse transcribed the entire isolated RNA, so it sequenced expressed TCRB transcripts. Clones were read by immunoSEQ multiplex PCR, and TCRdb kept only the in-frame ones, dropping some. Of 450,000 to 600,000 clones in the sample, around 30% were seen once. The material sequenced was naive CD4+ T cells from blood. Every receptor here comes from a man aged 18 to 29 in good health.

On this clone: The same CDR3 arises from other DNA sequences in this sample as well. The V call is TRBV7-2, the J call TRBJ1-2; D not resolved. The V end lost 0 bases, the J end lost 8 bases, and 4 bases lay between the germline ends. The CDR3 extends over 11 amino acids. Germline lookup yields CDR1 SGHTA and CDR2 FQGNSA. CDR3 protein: CASSLAQGYTF. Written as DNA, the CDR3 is TGTGCCAGCAGCTTAGCGCAAGGCTACACCTTC.

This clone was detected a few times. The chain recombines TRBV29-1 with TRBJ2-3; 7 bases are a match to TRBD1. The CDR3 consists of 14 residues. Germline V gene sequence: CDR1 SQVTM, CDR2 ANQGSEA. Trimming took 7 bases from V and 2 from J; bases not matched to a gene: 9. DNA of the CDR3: TGCAGCGCCAGACAGGGAACGTCCACAGATACGCAGTATTTT. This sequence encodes CSARQGTSTDTQYF.

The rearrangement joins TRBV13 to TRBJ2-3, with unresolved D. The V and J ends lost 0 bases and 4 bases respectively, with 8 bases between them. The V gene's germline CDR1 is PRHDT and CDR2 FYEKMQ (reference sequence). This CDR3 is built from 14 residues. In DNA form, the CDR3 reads TGTGCCAGCAGCTTAGGAGCACGCTCAGATACGCAGTATTTT. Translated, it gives CASSLGARSDTQYF.

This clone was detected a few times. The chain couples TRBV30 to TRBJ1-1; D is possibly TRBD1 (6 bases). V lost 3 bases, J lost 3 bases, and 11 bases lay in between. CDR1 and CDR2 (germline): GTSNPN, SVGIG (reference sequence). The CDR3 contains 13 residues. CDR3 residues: CAWRGRGDTEAFF. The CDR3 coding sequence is TGTGCCTGGAGGGGCAGGGGAGACACTGAAGCTTTCTTT.

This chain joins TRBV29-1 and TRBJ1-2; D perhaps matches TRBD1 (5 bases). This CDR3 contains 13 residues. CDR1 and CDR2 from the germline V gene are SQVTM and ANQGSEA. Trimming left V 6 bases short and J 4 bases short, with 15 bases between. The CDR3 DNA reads TGCAGCGTCACTCCGGGACGGCCCTATGGCTACACCTTC. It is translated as CSVTPGRPYGYTF.

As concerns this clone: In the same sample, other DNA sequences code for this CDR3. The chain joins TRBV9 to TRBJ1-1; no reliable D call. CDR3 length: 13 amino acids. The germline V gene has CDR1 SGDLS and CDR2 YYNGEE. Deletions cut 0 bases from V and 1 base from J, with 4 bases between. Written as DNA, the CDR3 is TGTGCCAGCAGCGTAGGGCCGAACACTGAAGCTTTCTTT. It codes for CASSVGPNTEAFF.

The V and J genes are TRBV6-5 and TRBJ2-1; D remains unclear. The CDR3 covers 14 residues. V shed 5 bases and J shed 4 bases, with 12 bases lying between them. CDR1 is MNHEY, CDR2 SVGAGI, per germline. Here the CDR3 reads CASSRPGSYNEQFF. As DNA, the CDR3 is TGTGCCAGCAGTCGACCGGGCAGTTACAATGAGCAGTTCTTC.

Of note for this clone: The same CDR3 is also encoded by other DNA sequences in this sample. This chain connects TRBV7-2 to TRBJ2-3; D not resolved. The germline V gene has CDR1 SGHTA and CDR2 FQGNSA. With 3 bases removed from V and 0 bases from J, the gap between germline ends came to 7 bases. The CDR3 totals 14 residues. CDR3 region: CASSFGGSTDTQYF. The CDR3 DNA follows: TGTGCCAGCAGCTTTGGCGGAAGCACAGATACGCAGTATTTT.

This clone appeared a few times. The CDR3 region has the DNA TGTGCCAGCAGCTCCGGACTAGCGGGAGGAGATACGCAGTATTTT. This gives the protein CASSSGLAGGDTQYF. The V gene is TRBV5-4, the J gene TRBJ2-3; 14 nucleotides agree with TRBD2. Trimming at V came to 3 bases and at J to 5 bases, leaving 2 bases not matched to a gene. The CDR3 has 15 amino acids. Germline values: CDR1 SGHNT, CDR2 YYREEE (reference sequence).

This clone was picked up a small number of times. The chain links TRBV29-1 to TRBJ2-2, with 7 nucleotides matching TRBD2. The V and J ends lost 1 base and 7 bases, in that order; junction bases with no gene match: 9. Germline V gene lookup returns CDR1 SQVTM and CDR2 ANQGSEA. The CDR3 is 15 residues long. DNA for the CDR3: TGCAGCGTTGAAGCCTCAGGGAGGGGTGACGGGGAGCTGTTTTTT. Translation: CSVEASGRGDGELFF.

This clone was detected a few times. The CDR3 sequence: CASSFAAGDYEQYF. The CDR3 bases are TGTGCCAGCAGCTTCGCGGCGGGAGACTACGAGCAGTACTTC. The chain joins TRBV7-2 to TRBJ2-7; 7 bases are a match to TRBD2. The V and J ends lost 3 bases and 3 bases, in that order; junction bases with no gene match: 5. This CDR3 contains 14 residues. Germline values: CDR1 SGHTA, CDR2 FQGNSA.

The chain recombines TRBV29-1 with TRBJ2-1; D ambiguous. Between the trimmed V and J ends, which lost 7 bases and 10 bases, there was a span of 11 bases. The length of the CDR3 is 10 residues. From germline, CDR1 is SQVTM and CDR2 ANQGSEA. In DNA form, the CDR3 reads TGCAGCGGGGCGGAAGCGGAGCAGTTCTTC. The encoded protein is CSGAEAEQFF.

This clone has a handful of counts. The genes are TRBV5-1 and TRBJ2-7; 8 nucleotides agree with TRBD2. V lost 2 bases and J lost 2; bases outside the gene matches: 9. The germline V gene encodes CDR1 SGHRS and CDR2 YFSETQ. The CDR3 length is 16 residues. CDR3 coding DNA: TGCGCCAGCAGCTTAGAGAAGGCGGGACTAGCCTACGAGCAGTACTTC. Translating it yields CASSLEKAGLAYEQYF.

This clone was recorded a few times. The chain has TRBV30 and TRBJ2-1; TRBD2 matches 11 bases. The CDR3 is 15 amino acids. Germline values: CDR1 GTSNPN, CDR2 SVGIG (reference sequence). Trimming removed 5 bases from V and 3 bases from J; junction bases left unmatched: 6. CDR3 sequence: CAWAAGLADYNEQFF. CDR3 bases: TGTGCCTGGGCGGCGGGACTAGCGGACTACAATGAGCAGTTCTTC.

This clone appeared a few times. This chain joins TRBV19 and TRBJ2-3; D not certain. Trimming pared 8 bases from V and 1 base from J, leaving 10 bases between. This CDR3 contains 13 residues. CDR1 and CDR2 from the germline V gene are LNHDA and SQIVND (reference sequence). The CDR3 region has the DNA TGTGCCAGTGGGTCAACGGGCACAGATACGCAGTATTTT. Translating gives CASGSTGTDTQYF.

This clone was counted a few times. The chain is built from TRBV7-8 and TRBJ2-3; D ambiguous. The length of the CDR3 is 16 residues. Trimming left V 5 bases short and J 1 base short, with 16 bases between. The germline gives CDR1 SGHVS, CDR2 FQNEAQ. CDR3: CASSPFSALGTDTQYF. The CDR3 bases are TGTGCCAGCAGCCCATTTTCGGCCCTCGGCACAGATACGCAGTATTTT.

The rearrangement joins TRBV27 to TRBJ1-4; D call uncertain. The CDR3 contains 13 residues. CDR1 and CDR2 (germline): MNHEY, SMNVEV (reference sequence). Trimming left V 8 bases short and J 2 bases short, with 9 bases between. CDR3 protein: CASRKVTNEKLFF. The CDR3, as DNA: TGTGCCAGCCGTAAAGTGACTAATGAAAAACTGTTTTTT.

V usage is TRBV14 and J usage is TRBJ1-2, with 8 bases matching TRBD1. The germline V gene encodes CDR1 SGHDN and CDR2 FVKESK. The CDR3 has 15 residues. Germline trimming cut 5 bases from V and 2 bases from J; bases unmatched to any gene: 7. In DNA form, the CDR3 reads TGTGCCAGCAGCGGCAGGACAGGGAGGAACTATGGCTACACCTTC. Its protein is CASSGRTGRNYGYTF.

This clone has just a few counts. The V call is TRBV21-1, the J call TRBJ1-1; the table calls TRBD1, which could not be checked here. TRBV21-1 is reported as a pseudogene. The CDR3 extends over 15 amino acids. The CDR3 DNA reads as TGTGCCATCAGCAAAGCGCGTCAGGTGAACACTGAAGCTTTCTTT. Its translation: CAISKARQVNTEAFF.

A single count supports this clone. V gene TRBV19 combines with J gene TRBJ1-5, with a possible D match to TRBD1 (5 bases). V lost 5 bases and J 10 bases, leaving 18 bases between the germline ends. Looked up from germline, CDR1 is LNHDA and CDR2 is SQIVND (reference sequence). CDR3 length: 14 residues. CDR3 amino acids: CASSATQGLQPQHF. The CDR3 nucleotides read TGTGCCAGTAGTGCCACCCAGGGTCTGCAACCCCAGCATTTT. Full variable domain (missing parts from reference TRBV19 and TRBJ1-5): DGGITQSPKYLFRKEGQNVTLSCEQNLNHDAMYWYRQDPGQGLRLIYYSQIVNDFQKGDIAEGYSVSREKKESFPLTVTSAQKNPTAFYLCASSATQGLQPQHFGDGTRLSIL.

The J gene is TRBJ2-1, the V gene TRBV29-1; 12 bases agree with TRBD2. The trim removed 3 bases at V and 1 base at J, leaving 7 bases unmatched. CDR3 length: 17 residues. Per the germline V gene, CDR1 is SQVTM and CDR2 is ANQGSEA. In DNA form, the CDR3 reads TGCAGCGTTGATTCTCTAGCGGGAGGGTTATCCTACAATGAGCAGTTCTTC. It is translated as CSVDSLAGGLSYNEQFF.